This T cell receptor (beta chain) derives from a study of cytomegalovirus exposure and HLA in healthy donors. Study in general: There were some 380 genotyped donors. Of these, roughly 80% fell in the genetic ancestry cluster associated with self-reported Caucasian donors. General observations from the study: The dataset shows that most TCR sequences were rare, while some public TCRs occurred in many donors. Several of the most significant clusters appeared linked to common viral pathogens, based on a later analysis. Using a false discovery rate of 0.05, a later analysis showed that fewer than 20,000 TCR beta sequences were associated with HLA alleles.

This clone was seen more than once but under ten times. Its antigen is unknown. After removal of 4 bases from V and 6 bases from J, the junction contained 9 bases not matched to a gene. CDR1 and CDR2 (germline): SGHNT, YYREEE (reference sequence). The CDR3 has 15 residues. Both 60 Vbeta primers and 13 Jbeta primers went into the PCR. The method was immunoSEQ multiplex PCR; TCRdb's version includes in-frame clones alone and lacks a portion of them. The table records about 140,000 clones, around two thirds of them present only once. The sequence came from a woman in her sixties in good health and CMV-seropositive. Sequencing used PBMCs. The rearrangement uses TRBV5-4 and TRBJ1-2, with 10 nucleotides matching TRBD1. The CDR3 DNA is TGTGCCAGCAGCCCCGGGACAGGGGTGTGGGATGGCTACACCTTC. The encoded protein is CASSPGTGVWDGYTF.